Listed below are T cell receptor beta chains from one sample, sequenced in a study of a mutant IDH1 vaccine in newly diagnosed glioma. Their target antigens are unknown. Sequenced by immunoSEQ multiplex PCR; TCRdb stores in-frame clones only, minus some. This sample has about 26,000 clones, with around 78% found just once. Sequences were derived from PBMCs, sampled from a glioma patient whose treatment included an IDH1 peptide vaccine. These receptors were taken from a man aged 30 to 45 with glioma. The CDR3 runs from the conserved cysteine through the conserved F or W. A D gene is named only where the DNA matches it firmly. Clone size is given for some rows only: seen once, a few or many times, or a class if the clone is expanded.

CDR3 DNA,CDR3 protein,J gene,D gene,V gene,clone size
TGTGCCAGCAGCTACCGGACAGGCTACGGGGAGCTGTTTTTT,CASSYRTGYGELFF,TRBJ2-2,TRBD1,TRBV27,NA
TGTGCCAGCAGTGAAGTCCAGACAGCCTGCACCTTC,CASSEVQTACTF,TRBJ1-2,NA,TRBV2,few
TGTGCCAGCTCATCGGGACAGGGTGGCCAATATAATTCACCCCTCCACTTT,CASSSGQGGQYNSPLHF,TRBJ1-6,TRBD1,TRBV18,NA
TGCGCCAGCAGCCAAGGTCTAGCGGAGAACACCGGGGAGCTGTTTTTT,CASSQGLAENTGELFF,TRBJ2-2,TRBD2,TRBV4-1,NA
TGCGCCAGCAGGCCTCAAGCTAGCACAGATACGCAGTATTTT,CASRPQASTDTQYF,TRBJ2-3,NA,TRBV5-1,NA
TGTGCCAGCAGCCCAAGCACAGATACGCAGTATTTT,CASSPSTDTQYF,TRBJ2-3,NA,TRBV5-6,NA
TGTGCCAGCAGCTCAGGGGATAGGCCGGGAAACACCATATATTTT,CASSSGDRPGNTIYF,TRBJ1-3,NA,TRBV6-6,NA
TGTGCCAGCAGTGAGGGACAGGGGAACACTGAAGCTTTCTTT,CASSEGQGNTEAFF,TRBJ1-1,TRBD1,TRBV6-5,few
TGTGCCAGCAGTTACGGACAGACCACCGGGGAGCTGTTTTTT,CASSYGQTTGELFF,TRBJ2-2,NA,TRBV6-5,NA
TGTGCCAGCAGGGATACCAAGGGACAGGGGAACACTGAAGCTTTCTTT,CASRDTKGQGNTEAFF,TRBJ1-1,TRBD1,TRBV2,few
TGTGCCAGCAGGGGGGGACTACTGCAAGAGACCCAGTACTTC,CASRGGLLQETQYF,TRBJ2-5,TRBD2,TRBV25-1,NA
TGTGCCAGCAGTTATTCGAGAGCAGGGGTGGGTGAAGCTTTCTTT,CASSYSRAGVGEAFF,TRBJ1-1,NA,TRBV6-5,NA
TGTGCCAGCAGTGAATTTGGACGCCACAATGAGCAGTTCTTC,CASSEFGRHNEQFF,TRBJ2-1,NA,TRBV25-1,NA
TGTGCCAGCAGCCATACCCGTAGGGGCCGCCACAATCAGCCCCAGCATTTT,CASSHTRRGRHNQPQHF,TRBJ1-5,NA,TRBV21-1,NA
TGTGCCACCAGCAGAAAGACAGACACTGAAGCTTTCTTT,CATSRKTDTEAFF,TRBJ1-1,NA,TRBV15,few
TGTGCCAGCAAACTCGCCAGGGACTATGGCTACACCTTC,CASKLARDYGYTF,TRBJ1-2,NA,TRBV2,few
TGTGCCTGGAGCCGGGGATCGGGCAATGAGCAGTTCTTC,CAWSRGSGNEQFF,TRBJ2-1,NA,TRBV30,once
TGTGCCAGCAGAGGAGGAGGGACGGCAGATACGCAGTATTTT,CASRGGGTADTQYF,TRBJ2-3,NA,TRBV25-1,large
TGTGCCAGCAGCGCCTCCTACGAGCAGTACTTC,CASSASYEQYF,TRBJ2-7,NA,TRBV7-2,once
TGTGCCAGCTCACCACCGACAGGGGCCAAAAACATTCAGTACTTC,CASSPPTGAKNIQYF,TRBJ2-4,TRBD1,TRBV18,NA
TGTGCCAGCAGCTCGGGGTCTGTCTACGAGCAGTACTTC,CASSSGSVYEQYF,TRBJ2-7,NA,TRBV7-9,NA
TGTGCCAGCTCACCAACACAGGGGGATGGCTACACCTTC,CASSPTQGDGYTF,TRBJ1-2,TRBD1,TRBV18,few
TGTGCCAGCAGCTTCGGGCTGGGCCTTAATGAAAAACTGTTTTTT,CASSFGLGLNEKLFF,TRBJ1-4,NA,TRBV5-4,NA
TGTGCCAGCAGCTTTGGCAGGACCTACGAGCAGTACTTC,CASSFGRTYEQYF,TRBJ2-7,NA,TRBV7-2,NA
TGTGCCAGCAGTGAATTAGGGGGTTACTACAATGAGCAGTTCTTC,CASSELGGYYNEQFF,TRBJ2-1,NA,TRBV25-1,few
TGTGCCAGCAGCGAGAGGGAGAAGGGGGGGACAGGTACCTACGAGCAGTACTTC,CASSEREKGGTGTYEQYF,TRBJ2-7,NA,TRBV9,NA
TGCGCCAGCAGCTTGGAGGGCAGGGGGCACTCTGGAAACACCATATATTTT,CASSLEGRGHSGNTIYF,TRBJ1-3,TRBD1,TRBV5-1,NA
TGCAGCGTTGGGATCCCCCCGGGGACCCAGTACTTC,CSVGIPPGTQYF,TRBJ2-5,NA,TRBV29-1,NA
TGTGCCGGGAGCTGGGACCTGTCGGTGGATACGCAGTATTTT,CAGSWDLSVDTQYF,TRBJ2-3,NA,TRBV6-1,NA
TGCGCCAGCAGCCCAGAGTACAGGGGGCCTGAAGCTTTCTTT,CASSPEYRGPEAFF,TRBJ1-1,TRBD1,TRBV4-1,NA
TGTGCCATCAGTGAACCGGGACAGGAAAAACTGTTTTTT,CAISEPGQEKLFF,TRBJ1-4,TRBD1,TRBV10-3,NA
TGCAGCGTTGAAGGCCGGACAGAGCGTTCTGAAGCTTTCTTT,CSVEGRTERSEAFF,TRBJ1-1,NA,TRBV29-1,once